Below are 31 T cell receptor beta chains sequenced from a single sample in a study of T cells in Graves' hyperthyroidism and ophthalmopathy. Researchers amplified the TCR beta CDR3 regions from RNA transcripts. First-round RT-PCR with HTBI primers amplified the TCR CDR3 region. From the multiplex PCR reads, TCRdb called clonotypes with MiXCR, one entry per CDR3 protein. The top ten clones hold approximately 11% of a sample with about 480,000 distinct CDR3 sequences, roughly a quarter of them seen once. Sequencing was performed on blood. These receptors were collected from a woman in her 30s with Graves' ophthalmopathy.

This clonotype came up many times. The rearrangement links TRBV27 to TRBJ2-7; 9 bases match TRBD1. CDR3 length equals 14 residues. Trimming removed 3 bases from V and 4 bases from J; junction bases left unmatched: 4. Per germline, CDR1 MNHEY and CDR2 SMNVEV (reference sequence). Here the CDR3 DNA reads TGTGCCAGCAGTTTTTGGGACAGGGTATACGAGCAGTACTTC. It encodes CASSFWDRVYEQYF.

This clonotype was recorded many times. The CDR3 loop is CASSRPGRRHNQPQHF. The CDR3 DNA sequence: TGTGCCAGCAGCCGTCCGGGACGGAGGCACAATCAGCCCCAGCATTTT. This rearrangement joins TRBV6-2 or TRBV6-3 to TRBJ1-5; D may be TRBD1 (5 bases). Germline V gives CDR1 MNHEY, CDR2 SVGEGT. The CDR3 spans 16 residues. The ends were cut back, 6 bases at V and 3 bases at J, with 18 bases in the middle.

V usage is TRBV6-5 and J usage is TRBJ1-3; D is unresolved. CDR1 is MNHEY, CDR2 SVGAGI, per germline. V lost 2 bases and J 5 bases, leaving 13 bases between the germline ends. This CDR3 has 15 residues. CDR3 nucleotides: TGTGCCAGCAGTTACACCGGCATATTAAGAAACACCATATATTTT. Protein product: CASSYTGILRNTIYF.

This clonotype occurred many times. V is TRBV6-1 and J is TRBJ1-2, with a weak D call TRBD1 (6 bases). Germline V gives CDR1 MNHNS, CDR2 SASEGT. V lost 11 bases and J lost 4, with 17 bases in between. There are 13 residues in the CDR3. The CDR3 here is CASMRGQGYGYTF. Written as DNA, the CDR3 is TGTGCCTCCATGCGGGGGCAGGGCTATGGCTACACCTTC.

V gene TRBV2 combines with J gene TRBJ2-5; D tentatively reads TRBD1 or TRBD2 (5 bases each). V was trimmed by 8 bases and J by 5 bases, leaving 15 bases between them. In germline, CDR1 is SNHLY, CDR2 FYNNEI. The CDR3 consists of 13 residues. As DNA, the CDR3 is TGTGCCAGCGGGGACCGCGCGTGGGAGACCCAGTACTTC. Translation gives CASGDRAWETQYF.

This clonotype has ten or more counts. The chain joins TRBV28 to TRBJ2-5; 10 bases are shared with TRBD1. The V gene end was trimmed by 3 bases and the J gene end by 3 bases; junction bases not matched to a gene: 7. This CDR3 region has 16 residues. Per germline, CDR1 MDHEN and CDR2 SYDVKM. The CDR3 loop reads CASSFALGTGEETQYF. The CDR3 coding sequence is TGTGCCAGCAGTTTTGCACTTGGGACAGGGGAAGAGACCCAGTACTTC.

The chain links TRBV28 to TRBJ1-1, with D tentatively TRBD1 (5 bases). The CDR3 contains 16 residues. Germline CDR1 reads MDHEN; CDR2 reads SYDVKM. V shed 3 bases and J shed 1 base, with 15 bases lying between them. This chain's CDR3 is CASSLPFGQPNTEAFF. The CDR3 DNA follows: TGTGCCAGCAGTTTGCCTTTTGGACAACCGAACACTGAAGCTTTCTTT.

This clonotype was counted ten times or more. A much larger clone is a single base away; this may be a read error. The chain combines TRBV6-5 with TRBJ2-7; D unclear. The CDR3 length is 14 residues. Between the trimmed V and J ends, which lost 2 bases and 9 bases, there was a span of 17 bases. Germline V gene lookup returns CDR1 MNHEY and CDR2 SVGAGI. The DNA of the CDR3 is TGTGCCAGCAGTTACACGGGCCGAAAGGACGGGCAGTACTTC. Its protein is CASSYTGRKDGQYF.

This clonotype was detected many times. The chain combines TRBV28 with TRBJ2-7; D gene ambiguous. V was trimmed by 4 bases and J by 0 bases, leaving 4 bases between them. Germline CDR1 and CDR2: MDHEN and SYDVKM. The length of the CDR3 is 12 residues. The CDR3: CASSSSSYEQYF. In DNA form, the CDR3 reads TGTGCCAGCAGTTCCAGCTCCTACGAGCAGTACTTC.

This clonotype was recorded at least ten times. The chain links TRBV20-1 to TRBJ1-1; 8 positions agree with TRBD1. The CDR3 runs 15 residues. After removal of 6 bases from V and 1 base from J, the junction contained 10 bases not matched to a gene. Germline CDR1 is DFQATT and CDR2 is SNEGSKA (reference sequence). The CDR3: CSALQGEVGNTEAFF. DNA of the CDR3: TGCAGTGCCCTACAGGGGGAGGTTGGGAACACTGAAGCTTTCTTT.

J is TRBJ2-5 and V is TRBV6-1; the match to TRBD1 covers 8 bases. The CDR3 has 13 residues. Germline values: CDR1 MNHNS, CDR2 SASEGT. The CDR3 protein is CAGNRDRQETQYF. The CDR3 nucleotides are TGTGCTGGGAACCGGGACAGGCAAGAGACCCAGTACTTC.

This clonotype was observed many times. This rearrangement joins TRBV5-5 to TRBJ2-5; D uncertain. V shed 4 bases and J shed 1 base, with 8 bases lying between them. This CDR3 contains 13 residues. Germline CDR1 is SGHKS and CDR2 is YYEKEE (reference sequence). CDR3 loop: CASSEHSQETQYF. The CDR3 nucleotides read TGTGCCAGCAGCGAACACAGCCAAGAGACCCAGTACTTC.

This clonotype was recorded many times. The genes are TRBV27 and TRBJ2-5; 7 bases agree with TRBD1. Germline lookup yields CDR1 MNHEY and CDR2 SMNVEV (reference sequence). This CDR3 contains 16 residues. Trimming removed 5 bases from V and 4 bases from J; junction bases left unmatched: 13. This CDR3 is CASSPKTGSHLETQYF. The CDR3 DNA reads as TGTGCCAGCAGTCCTAAGACAGGGTCTCATTTAGAGACCCAGTACTTC.

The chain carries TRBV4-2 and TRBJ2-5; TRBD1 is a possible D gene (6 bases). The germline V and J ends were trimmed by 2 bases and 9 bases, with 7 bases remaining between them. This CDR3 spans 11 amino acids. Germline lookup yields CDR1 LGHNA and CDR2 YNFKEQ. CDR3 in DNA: TGTGCCAGCAGCCAACCAGGGGCCCAGTACTTC. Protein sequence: CASSQPGAQYF.

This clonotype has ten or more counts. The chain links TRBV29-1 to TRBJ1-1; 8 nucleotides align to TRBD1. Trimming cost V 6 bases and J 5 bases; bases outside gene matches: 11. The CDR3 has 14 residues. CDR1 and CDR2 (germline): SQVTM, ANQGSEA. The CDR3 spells CSVRGQALGTEAFF. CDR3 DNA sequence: TGCAGCGTGAGGGGACAGGCCCTGGGAACTGAAGCTTTCTTT.

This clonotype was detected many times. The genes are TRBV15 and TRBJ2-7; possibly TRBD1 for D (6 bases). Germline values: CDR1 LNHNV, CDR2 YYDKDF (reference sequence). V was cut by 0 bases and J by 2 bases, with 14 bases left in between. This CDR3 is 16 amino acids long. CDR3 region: CATSREPPNRAYEQYF. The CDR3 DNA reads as TGTGCCACCAGCAGAGAACCCCCGAACAGGGCCTACGAGCAGTACTTC.

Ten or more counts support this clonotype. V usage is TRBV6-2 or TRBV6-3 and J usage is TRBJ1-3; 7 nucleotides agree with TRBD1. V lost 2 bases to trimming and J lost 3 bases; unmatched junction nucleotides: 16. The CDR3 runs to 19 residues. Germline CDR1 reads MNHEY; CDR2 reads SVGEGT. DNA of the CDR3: TGTGCCAGCAGTTACCCTACCGAAAAGCAGACAGGGAATGGAAACACCATATATTTT. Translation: CASSYPTEKQTGNGNTIYF.

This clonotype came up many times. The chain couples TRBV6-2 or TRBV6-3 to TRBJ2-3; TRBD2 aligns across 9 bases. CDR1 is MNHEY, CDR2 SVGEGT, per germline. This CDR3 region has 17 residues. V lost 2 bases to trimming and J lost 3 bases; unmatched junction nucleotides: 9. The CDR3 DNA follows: TGTGCCAGCAGTTACGACGTCGGCGGGGGGGCAACAGATACGCAGTATTTT. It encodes CASSYDVGGGATDTQYF.

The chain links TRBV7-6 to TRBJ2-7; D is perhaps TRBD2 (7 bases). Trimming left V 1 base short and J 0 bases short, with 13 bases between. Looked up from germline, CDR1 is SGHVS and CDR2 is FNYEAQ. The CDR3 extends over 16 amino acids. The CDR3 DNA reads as TGTGCCAGCAGCTTAGGGGGGGGCAGGAGCTCCTACGAGCAGTACTTC. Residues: CASSLGGGRSSYEQYF.

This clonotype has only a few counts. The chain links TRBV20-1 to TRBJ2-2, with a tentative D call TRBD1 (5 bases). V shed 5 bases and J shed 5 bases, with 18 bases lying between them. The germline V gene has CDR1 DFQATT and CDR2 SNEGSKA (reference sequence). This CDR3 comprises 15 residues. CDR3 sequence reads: CSAAHGHSFTGELFF. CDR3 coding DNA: TGCAGTGCTGCGCACGGACACTCCTTTACCGGGGAGCTGTTTTTT.

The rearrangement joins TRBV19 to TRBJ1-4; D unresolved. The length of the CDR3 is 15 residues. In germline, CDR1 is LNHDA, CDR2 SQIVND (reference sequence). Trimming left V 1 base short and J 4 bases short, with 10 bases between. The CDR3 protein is CASSIASDGNEKLFF. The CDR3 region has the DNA TGTGCCAGTAGTATAGCTTCGGACGGTAATGAAAAACTGTTTTTT.

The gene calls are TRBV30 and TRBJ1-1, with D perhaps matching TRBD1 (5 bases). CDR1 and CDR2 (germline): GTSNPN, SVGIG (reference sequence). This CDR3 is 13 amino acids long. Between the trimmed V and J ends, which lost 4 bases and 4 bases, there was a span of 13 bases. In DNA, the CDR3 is TGTGCCTGGATGCTAACAGGTTTCACTGAAGCTTTCTTT. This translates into CAWMLTGFTEAFF.

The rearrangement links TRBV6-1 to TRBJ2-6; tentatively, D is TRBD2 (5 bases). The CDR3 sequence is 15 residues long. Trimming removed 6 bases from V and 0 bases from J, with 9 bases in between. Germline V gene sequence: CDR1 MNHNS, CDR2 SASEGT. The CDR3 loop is CASRVGSSGANVLTF. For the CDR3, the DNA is TGTGCCAGCAGAGTAGGGAGCTCTGGGGCCAACGTCCTGACTTTC.

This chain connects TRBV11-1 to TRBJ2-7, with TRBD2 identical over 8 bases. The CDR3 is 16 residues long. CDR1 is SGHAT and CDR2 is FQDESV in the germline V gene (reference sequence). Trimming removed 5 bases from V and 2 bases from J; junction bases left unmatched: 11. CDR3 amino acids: CASSPRVGGGPYEQYF. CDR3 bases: TGTGCCAGCAGCCCGAGAGTCGGGGGGGGGCCCTACGAGCAGTACTTC.

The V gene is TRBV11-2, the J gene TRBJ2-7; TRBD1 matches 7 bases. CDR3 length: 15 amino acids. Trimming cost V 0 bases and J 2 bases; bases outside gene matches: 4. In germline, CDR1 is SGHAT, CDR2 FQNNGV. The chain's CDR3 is CASSLDPGTAYEQYF. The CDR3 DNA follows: TGTGCCAGCAGCTTAGATCCCGGGACAGCCTACGAGCAGTACTTC.

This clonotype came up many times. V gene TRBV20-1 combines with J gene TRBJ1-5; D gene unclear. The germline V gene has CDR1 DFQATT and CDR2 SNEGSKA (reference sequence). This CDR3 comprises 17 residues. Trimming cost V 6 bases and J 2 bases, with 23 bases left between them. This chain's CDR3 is CSAKAMTRAMGNQPQHF. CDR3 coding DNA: TGCAGTGCCAAAGCGATGACAAGGGCCATGGGCAATCAGCCCCAGCATTTT.

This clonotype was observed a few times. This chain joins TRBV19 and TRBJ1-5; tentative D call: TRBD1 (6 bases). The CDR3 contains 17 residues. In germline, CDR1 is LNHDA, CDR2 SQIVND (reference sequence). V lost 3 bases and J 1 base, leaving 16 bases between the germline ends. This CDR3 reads CASSMGAARESNQPQHF. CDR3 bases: TGTGCCAGTAGTATGGGGGCCGCGAGGGAGAGCAATCAGCCCCAGCATTTT.

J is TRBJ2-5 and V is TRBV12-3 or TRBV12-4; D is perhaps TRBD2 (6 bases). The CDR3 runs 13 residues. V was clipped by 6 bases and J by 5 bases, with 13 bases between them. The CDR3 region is CASRPSGVETQYF. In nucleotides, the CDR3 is TGTGCCAGCAGACCTTCGGGGGTGGAGACCCAGTACTTC.

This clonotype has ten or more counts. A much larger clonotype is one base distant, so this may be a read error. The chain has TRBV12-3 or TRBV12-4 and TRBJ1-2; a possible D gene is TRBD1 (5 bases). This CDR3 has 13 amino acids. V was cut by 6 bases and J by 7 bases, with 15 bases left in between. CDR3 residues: CASSPETVRGYTF. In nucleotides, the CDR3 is TGTGCCAGCAGCCCGGAGACAGTCCGTGGCTACACCTTC.

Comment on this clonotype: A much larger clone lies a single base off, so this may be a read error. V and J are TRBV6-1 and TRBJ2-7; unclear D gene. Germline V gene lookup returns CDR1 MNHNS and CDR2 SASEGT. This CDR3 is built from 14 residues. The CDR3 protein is CTSSEVTLAYEQYF. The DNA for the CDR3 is TGTACCAGCAGTGAAGTAACCTTAGCCTACGAGCAGTACTTC.

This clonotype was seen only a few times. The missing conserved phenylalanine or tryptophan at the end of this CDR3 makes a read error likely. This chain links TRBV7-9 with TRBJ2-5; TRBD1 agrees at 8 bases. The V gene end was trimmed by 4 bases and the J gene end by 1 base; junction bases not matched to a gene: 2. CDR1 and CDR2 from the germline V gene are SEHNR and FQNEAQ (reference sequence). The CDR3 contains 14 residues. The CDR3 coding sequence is TGTGCCAGCAGCTCCGGACAGGGCCAAGAGACCCAGTACCTC. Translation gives CASSSGQGQETQYL.